These 19 T cell receptor beta chains came from one sample sequenced in a study of blood T cells in healthy people across ages. Together with a sample-barcoded 5' primer, a J-beta primer mix was included in a second PCR lasting roughly 6 to 12 cycles. TCRdb ran MiXCR on the 5' RACE reads and lists one entry per CDR3 protein. The sample lists over 1.5 million distinct CDR3 sequences, about 49% occurring once. Sequencing input: blood. The receptors come from a woman aged 40 to 50 in good health.

This clonotype is a singleton in its sample. CDR3 bases: TGTGCCAGCAGCGTAGGTTCTAGCGGGGGGTACAATGAGCAGTTCTTC. It is translated as CASSVGSSGGYNEQFF. The chain employs TRBV9 and TRBJ2-1; 11 positions match TRBD2. CDR3 length equals 16 residues. Losses at the gene ends were 0 bases for V and 4 bases for J; bases not matched to a gene: 3. CDR1 and CDR2 (germline): SGDLS, YYNGEE.

The chain employs TRBV10-3 and TRBJ2-1; 12 bases match TRBD2. The V and J ends lost 7 bases and 0 bases, in that order; junction bases with no gene match: 10. Germline CDR1 reads ENHRY; CDR2 reads SYGVKD. This CDR3 comprises 18 residues. The CDR3 region is CAIKDPSGGVSSYNEQFF. CDR3 bases: TGTGCCATCAAGGACCCTAGCGGGGGGGTTAGCTCCTACAATGAGCAGTTCTTC.

V and J are TRBV6-2 or TRBV6-3 and TRBJ2-7; 10 positions agree with TRBD1. CDR1 MNHEY and CDR2 SVGEGT come from the germline V gene. The V gene end was trimmed by 6 bases and the J gene end by 2 bases; junction bases not matched to a gene: 7. The CDR3 is 15 residues long. CDR3 DNA: TGTGCCAGCAGATCCCCGGGACAGGGGCCCTACGAGCAGTACTTC. Its protein product is CASRSPGQGPYEQYF.

The CDR3 spells CASGVLYNEQFF. The CDR3 DNA reads TGTGCCAGCGGGGTCCTTTACAATGAGCAGTTCTTC. The genes are TRBV2 and TRBJ2-1, with D uncertain. The CDR3 loop spans 12 amino acids. Deletions cut 8 bases from V and 4 bases from J, with 9 bases between. Germline lookup yields CDR1 SNHLY and CDR2 FYNNEI.

This clonotype occurred a few times. This sequence joins TRBV2 and TRBJ2-1, with 10 bases that match TRBD1. V gave up 6 bases and J gave up 3 bases; unmatched junction bases: 5. Germline lookup yields CDR1 SNHLY and CDR2 FYNNEI. The CDR3 covers 15 residues. CDR3: CASRRTGGDYNEQFF. CDR3 bases: TGTGCCAGCAGACGGACAGGGGGTGACTACAATGAGCAGTTCTTC.

The rearrangement uses TRBV7-2 and TRBJ2-5, with D tentatively TRBD2 (5 bases). Trimming shortened V by 4 bases and J by 11 bases, and 17 bases separated the two germline ends. The CDR3 loop spans 13 amino acids. Germline V gives CDR1 SGHTA, CDR2 FQGNSA. The CDR3 DNA reads as TGTGCCAGCAGCTCCGAGGGTCTAAGTTGGCAGTACTTC. Protein sequence: CASSSEGLSWQYF.

V usage is TRBV12-3 or TRBV12-4 and J usage is TRBJ2-1; 9 bases line up with TRBD2. The end of the DNA is better explained by TRBJ2-7, so the J call may be wrong. The CDR3 consists of 16 residues. The CDR3 loop reads CASSLPSGTSYNEQYF. The CDR3 coding sequence is TGTGCCAGCAGTTTGCCTAGCGGGACCTCCTACAATGAGCAGTACTTC.

The genes are TRBV5-1 and TRBJ2-3, with 8 bases fitting TRBD1. Germline V gives CDR1 SGHRS, CDR2 YFSETQ. The CDR3 is 15 amino acids. V dropped 2 bases and J dropped 5; count of bases not matched to a gene: 7. This chain's CDR3 is CASSFGSGGIDTQYF. CDR3 DNA: TGCGCCAGCAGCTTTGGTTCAGGGGGCATAGATACGCAGTATTTT.

The chain combines TRBV29-1 with TRBJ2-1; D possibly matches TRBD1 or TRBD2 (5 bases each). V was clipped by 7 bases and J by 8 bases, with 18 bases between them. In germline, CDR1 is SQVTM, CDR2 ANQGSEA. The CDR3 has 13 residues. This CDR3 reads CSAPGRGVDEQFF. In nucleotides, the CDR3 is TGCAGCGCCCCCGGACGAGGGGTAGATGAGCAGTTCTTC.

J is TRBJ1-1 and V is TRBV6-6; no firm D call. The CDR3 totals 15 residues. V lost 8 bases to trimming and J lost 6 bases, with 22 bases between them. CDR1 is MNHNY, CDR2 SVGAGI, per germline (reference sequence). This CDR3 reads CASGVPGLSQAEAFF. For the CDR3, the DNA is TGTGCCAGCGGGGTCCCGGGTCTCTCGCAGGCTGAAGCTTTCTTT.

This chain joins TRBV4-1 and TRBJ2-7; D gene unclear. V was cut by 0 bases and J by 10 bases, with 16 bases left in between. Germline CDR1 reads MGHRA; CDR2 reads YSYEKL. This CDR3 region has 14 residues. The DNA of the CDR3 is TGCGCCAGCAGCCAAGATCACCCGACGGACCCTCAGTACTTC. As protein: CASSQDHPTDPQYF.

This chain uses TRBV12-3 or TRBV12-4 with TRBJ2-3; 7 nucleotides line up with TRBD2. Unmatched junction bases numbered 7, after V lost 8 bases and J lost 2 bases. This CDR3 has 14 amino acids. CDR3 nucleotides: TGTGCCAGCTACCTGGGGGGGACCACAGATACGCAGTATTTT. Its protein is CASYLGGTTDTQYF.

There are a few counts of this clonotype. This chain connects TRBV28 to TRBJ2-5, with TRBD2 matching over 7 bases. CDR1 is MDHEN and CDR2 is SYDVKM in the germline V gene. The CDR3 length is 16 residues. Germline trimming cut 5 bases from V and 5 bases from J; bases unmatched to any gene: 14. The CDR3 loop is CASSPLLGGEAETQYF. CDR3 bases: TGTGCCAGCAGTCCCCTCCTGGGAGGGGAGGCGGAGACCCAGTACTTC.

This clonotype has a single count. This chain uses TRBV5-5 with TRBJ2-3; D gene unclear. CDR1 and CDR2 (germline): SGHKS, YYEKEE (reference sequence). The CDR3 runs 14 residues. The V end lost 5 bases, the J end lost 2 bases, and 12 bases lay between the germline ends. The CDR3 DNA reads TGTGCCAGCAGGGATCGGATATACACAGATACGCAGTATTTT. Amino acids: CASRDRIYTDTQYF. The complete variable domain, with remaining parts taken from reference TRBV5-5 and TRBJ2-3, reads DAGVTQSPTHLIKTRGQQVTLRCSPISGHKSVSWYQQVLGQGPQFIFQYYEKEERGRGNFPDRFSARQFPNYSSELNVNALLLGDSALYLCASRDRIYTDTQYFGPGTRLTVL.

This clonotype has a single count. The CDR3 DNA reads as TGCAGCGTTGGGGGGGCCGGGGATGAGCAGTTCTTC. It codes for CSVGGAGDEQFF. The chain employs TRBV29-1 and TRBJ2-1, with D perhaps being TRBD1 or TRBD2 (6 bases each). The germline gives CDR1 SQVTM, CDR2 ANQGSEA. The V and J ends lost 4 bases and 8 bases respectively, with 12 bases between them. The CDR3 loop spans 12 amino acids.

The rearrangement links TRBV6-5 to TRBJ2-7; TRBD1 might be the D (6 bases). Trimming stripped 2 bases from V and 4 bases from J, with 15 bases between. Germline values: CDR1 MNHEY, CDR2 SVGAGI. CDR3 length: 15 residues. The CDR3 bases are TGTGCCAGCAGTTACCCGGGCAGGGGAAAGTACGAGCAGTACTTC. As protein: CASSYPGRGKYEQYF.

This chain joins TRBV6-5 and TRBJ1-2; weak D call: TRBD1 (6 bases). In germline, CDR1 is MNHEY, CDR2 SVGAGI. The V gene lost 0 bases and the J gene lost 3 bases, with 11 bases spanning the gap. The CDR3 is made up of 15 amino acids. The CDR3 DNA follows: TGTGCCAGCAGTTACTCGTTCGGGGGGCACTATGGCTACACCTTC. This codes for CASSYSFGGHYGYTF.

The J gene is TRBJ1-1, the V gene TRBV5-1, with D possibly being TRBD1 (5 bases). Trimming took 2 bases from V and 4 from J, leaving 9 bases between them. This CDR3 contains 13 residues. The germline V gene has CDR1 SGHRS and CDR2 YFSETQ. CDR3 loop: CASSLGDVTEAFF. As DNA, the CDR3 is TGCGCCAGCAGCTTAGGGGATGTCACTGAAGCTTTCTTT.

This clonotype was recorded a few times. The CDR3 region has the DNA TGCAGCGTTGTGAGCCCACCGGGACTAGCGGTAACCTACGAGCAGTACTTC. It codes for CSVVSPPGLAVTYEQYF. The chain combines TRBV29-1 with TRBJ2-4, with TRBD2 matching over 11 bases. The J call is doubtful: the DNA matches TRBJ2-7 better. There are 17 residues in the CDR3. Germline V gene data show CDR1 as SQVTM and CDR2 as ANQGSEA.